This entry lists 9 T cell receptor beta chains sequenced from one sample in a study of shared clonotypes between healthy human individuals. Profiled with immunoSEQ multiplex PCR; TCRdb holds only in-frame clones, not every one. The data contain 1.5 million to 2.5 million clones, over 85% of them singletons. Terminally differentiated effector memory CD45RA+ cells were left out of the naive CD8 fraction, which was CD45RO-negative and positively selected for CCR7. Material for sequencing was naive CD8+ T cells sorted from blood. Receptors were obtained from a man aged 18 to 35 in good health.

As regards this clone: The same CDR3 arises from other DNA sequences in this sample as well. In DNA, the CDR3 is TGTGCCAGCAGTTTATCCCGGGGCTACGAGCAGTACTTC. This translates into CASSLSRGYEQYF. J is TRBJ2-7 and V is TRBV27; maybe TRBD2 (5 bases). Trimming left V 0 bases short and J 3 bases short, with 6 bases between. The CDR3 runs 13 residues. Germline-derived CDR1 and CDR2 are MNHEY and SMNVEV (reference sequence).

The chain carries TRBV13 and TRBJ2-3; D is unresolved. CDR1 PRHDT and CDR2 FYEKMQ come from the germline V gene (reference sequence). The CDR3 has 13 amino acids. Trimming removed 7 bases from V and 2 bases from J, with 10 bases in between. The CDR3 bases are TGTGCCAGCACTTGGGAAAACACAGATACGCAGTATTTT. It specifies CASTWENTDTQYF.

Concerning this clone itself: Other DNA sequences of this sample code for an identical CDR3. This rearrangement joins TRBV27 to TRBJ2-1; 7 bases are shared with TRBD2. Per the germline V gene, CDR1 is MNHEY and CDR2 is SMNVEV (reference sequence). The CDR3 loop spans 15 amino acids. J was trimmed by 0 bases and V by 3 bases; bases with no gene match: 2. The chain's CDR3 is CASSFGGSSYNEQFF. The CDR3 DNA is TGTGCCAGCAGTTTCGGGGGGAGCTCCTACAATGAGCAGTTCTTC.

This chain links TRBV4-1 with TRBJ2-7; D call uncertain. This CDR3 is built from 13 residues. The V gene's germline CDR1 is MGHRA and CDR2 YSYEKL. The germline V and J ends were trimmed by 4 bases and 4 bases, with 11 bases remaining between them. The chain's CDR3 is CASSLHDKYEQYF. As DNA, the CDR3 is TGCGCCAGCAGCCTCCACGACAAGTACGAGCAGTACTTC.

This clone came up once. V is TRBV30 and J is TRBJ1-4; D remains unclear. Germline V gene data show CDR1 as GTSNPN and CDR2 as SVGIG (reference sequence). CDR3 size: 12 residues. With 3 bases removed from V and 8 bases from J, the gap between germline ends came to 10 bases. Here the CDR3 reads CAWSPTSEKLFF. CDR3 coding DNA: TGTGCCTGGAGCCCTACATCCGAAAAACTGTTTTTT.

This chain joins TRBV4-2 and TRBJ2-7; tentatively, D is TRBD2 (6 bases). Germline lookup yields CDR1 LGHNA and CDR2 YNFKEQ. This CDR3 contains 17 residues. V was cut by 2 bases and J by 5 bases, with 22 bases left in between. CDR3: CASSQNTPPGRGDEQYF. CDR3 bases: TGTGCCAGCAGCCAAAATACCCCTCCCGGGAGAGGCGACGAGCAGTACTTC.

Turning to this clone: The sample has other DNA sequences that encode this CDR3 too. The V and J genes are TRBV9 and TRBJ2-7; 9 bases agree with TRBD2. The CDR3 is made up of 14 amino acids. Germline CDR1 and CDR2: SGDLS and YYNGEE. V lost 5 bases to trimming and J lost 1 base; unmatched junction nucleotides: 4. CDR3 nucleotide sequence: TGTGCCAGCAGTCTTAGCGGGGGATCCTACGAGCAGTACTTC. This encodes CASSLSGGSYEQYF.

V and J are TRBV7-2 and TRBJ2-7; the match to TRBD2 covers 8 bases. The length of the CDR3 is 15 residues. Germline V gene data show CDR1 as SGHTA and CDR2 as FQGNSA. V was clipped by 2 bases and J by 3 bases; unmatched bases: 6. CDR3 nucleotide sequence: TGTGCCAGCAGCTTATACCCTAGCGGGCACTACGAGCAGTACTTC. Its translation: CASSLYPSGHYEQYF.

This chain joins TRBV7-9 and TRBJ2-3, with 8 nucleotides matching TRBD2. V lost 8 bases to trimming and J lost 2 bases; unmatched junction nucleotides: 6. The germline gives CDR1 SEHNR, CDR2 FQNEAQ (reference sequence). The CDR3 spans 14 residues. Here the CDR3 reads CASLGGAPTDTQYF. For the CDR3, the DNA is TGTGCCAGCCTCGGGGGGGCCCCCACAGATACGCAGTATTTT.